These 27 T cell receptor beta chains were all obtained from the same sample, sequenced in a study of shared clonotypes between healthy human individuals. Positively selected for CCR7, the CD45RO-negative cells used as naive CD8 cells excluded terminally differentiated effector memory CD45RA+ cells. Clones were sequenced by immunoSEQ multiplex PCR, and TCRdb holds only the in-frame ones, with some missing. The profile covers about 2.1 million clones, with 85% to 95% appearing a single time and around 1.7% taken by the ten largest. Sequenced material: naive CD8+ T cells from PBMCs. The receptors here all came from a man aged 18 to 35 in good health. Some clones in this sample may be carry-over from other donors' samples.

In nucleotides, the CDR3 is TGTGCCACCAGTTATGCTGGGAGCACAGATACGCAGTATTTT. Residues: CATSYAGSTDTQYF. The genes are TRBV15 and TRBJ2-3; D remains ambiguous. Germline V CDR1 and CDR2: LNHNV, YYDKDF (reference sequence). This CDR3 comprises 14 residues. Trimming stripped 6 bases from V and 0 bases from J, with 10 bases between.

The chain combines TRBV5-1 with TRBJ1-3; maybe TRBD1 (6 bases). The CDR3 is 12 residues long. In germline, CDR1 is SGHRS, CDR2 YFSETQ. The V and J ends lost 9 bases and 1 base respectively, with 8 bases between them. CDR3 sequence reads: CATRGSGNTIYF. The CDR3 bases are TGCGCCACCAGGGGTTCTGGAAACACCATATATTTT.

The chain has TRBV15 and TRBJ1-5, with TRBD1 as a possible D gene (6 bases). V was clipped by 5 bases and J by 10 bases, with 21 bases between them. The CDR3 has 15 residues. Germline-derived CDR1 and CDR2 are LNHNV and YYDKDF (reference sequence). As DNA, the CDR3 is TGTGCCACCAGCGCAACCAGGGGTCTCGCTTTACCCCAGCATTTT. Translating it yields CATSATRGLALPQHF.

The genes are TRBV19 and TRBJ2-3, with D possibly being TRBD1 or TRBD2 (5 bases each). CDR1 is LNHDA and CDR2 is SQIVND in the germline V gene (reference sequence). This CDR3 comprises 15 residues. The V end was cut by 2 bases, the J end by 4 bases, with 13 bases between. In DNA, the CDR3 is TGTGCCAGTAGTATACAGGGATCTAGCTCAGATACGCAGTATTTT. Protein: CASSIQGSSSDTQYF.

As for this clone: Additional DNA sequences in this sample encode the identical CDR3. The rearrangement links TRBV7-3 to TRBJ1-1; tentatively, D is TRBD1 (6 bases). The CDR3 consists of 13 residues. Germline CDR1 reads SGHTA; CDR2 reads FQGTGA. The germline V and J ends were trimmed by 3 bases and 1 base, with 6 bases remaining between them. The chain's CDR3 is CASSLGANTEAFF. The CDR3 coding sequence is TGTGCCAGCAGCTTGGGGGCGAACACTGAAGCTTTCTTT. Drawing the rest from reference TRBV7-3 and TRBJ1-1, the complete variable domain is GAGVSQTPSNKVTEKGKYVELRCDPISGHTALYWYRQSLGQGPEFLIYFQGTGAADDSGLPNDRFFAVRPEGSVSTLKIQRTERGDSAVYLCASSLGANTEAFFGQGTRLTVV.

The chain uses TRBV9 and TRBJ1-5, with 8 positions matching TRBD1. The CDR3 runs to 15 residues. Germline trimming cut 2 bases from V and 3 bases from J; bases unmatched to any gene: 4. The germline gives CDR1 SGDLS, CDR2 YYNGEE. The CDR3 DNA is TGTGCCAGCAGCGTTGGACAGGGACTCAATCAGCCCCAGCATTTT. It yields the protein CASSVGQGLNQPQHF.

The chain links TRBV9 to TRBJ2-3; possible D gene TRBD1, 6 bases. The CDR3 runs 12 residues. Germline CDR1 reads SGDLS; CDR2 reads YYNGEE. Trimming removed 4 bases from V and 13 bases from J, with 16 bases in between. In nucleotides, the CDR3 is TGTGCCAGCAGCCCCCAGACAGGAGTGGAGTATTTT. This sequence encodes CASSPQTGVEYF.

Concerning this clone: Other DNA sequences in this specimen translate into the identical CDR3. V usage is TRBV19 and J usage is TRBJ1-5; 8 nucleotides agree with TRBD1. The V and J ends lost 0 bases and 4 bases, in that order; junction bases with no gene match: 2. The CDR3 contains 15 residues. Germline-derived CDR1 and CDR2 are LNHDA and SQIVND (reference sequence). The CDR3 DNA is TGTGCCAGTAGTATAGACCAGGGGGCAAATCAGCCCCAGCATTTT. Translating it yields CASSIDQGANQPQHF.

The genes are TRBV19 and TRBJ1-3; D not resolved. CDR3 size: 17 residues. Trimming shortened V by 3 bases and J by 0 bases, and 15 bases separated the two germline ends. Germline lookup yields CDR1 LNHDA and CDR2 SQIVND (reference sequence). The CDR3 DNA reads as TGTGCCAGTAGTATCTCACGGGTGACAATCTCTGGAAACACCATATATTTT. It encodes CASSISRVTISGNTIYF.

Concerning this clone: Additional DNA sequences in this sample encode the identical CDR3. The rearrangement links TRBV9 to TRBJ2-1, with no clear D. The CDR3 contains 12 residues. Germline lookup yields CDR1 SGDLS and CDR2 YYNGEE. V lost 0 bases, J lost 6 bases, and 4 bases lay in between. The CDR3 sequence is CASSVGVNEQFF. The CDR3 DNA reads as TGTGCCAGCAGCGTAGGAGTCAATGAGCAGTTCTTC.

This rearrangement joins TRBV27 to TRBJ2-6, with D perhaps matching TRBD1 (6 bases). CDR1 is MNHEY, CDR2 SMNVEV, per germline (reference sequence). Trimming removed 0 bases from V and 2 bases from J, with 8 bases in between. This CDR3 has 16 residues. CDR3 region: CASSLSSGAGANVLTF. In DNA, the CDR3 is TGTGCCAGCAGTTTATCGTCAGGGGCTGGGGCCAACGTCCTGACTTTC.

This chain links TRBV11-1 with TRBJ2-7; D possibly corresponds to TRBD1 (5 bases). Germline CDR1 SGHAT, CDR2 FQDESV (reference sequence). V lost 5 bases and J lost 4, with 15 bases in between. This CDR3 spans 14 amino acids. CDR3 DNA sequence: TGTGCCAGCAGCCCCCCAGGGAAAGCTTACGAGCAGTACTTC. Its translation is CASSPPGKAYEQYF.

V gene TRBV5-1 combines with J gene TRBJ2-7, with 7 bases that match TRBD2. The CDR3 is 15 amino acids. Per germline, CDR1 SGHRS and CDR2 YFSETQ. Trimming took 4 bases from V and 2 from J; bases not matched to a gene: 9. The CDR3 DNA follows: TGCGCCAGCAGCGGAGGACTAGAATGGCCCTACGAGCAGTACTTC. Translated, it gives CASSGGLEWPYEQYF.

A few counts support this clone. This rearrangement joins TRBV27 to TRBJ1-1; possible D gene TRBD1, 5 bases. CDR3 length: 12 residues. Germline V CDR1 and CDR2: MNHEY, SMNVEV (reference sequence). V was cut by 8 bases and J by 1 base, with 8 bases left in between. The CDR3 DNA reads TGTGCCAGCGCGGGGACGAACACTGAAGCTTTCTTT. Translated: CASAGTNTEAFF.

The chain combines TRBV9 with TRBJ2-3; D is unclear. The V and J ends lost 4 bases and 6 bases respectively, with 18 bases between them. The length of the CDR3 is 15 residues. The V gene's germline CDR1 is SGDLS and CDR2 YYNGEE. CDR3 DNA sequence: TGTGCCAGCAGCCCATACAGAGGATCTCTGGATACGCAGTATTTT. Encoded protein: CASSPYRGSLDTQYF.

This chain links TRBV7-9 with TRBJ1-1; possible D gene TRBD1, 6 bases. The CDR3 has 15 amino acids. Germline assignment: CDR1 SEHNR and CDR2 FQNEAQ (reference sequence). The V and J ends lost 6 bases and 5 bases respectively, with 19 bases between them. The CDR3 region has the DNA TGTGCCAGCAGGGGGGCCGTTGTGGGACGGACTGAAGCTTTCTTT. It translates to CASRGAVVGRTEAFF.

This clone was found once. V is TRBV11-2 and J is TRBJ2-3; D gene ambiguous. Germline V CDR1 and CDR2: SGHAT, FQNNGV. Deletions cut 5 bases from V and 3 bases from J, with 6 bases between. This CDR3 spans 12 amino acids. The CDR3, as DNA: TGTGCCAGCAGCCGTCCAACAGATACGCAGTATTTT. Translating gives CASSRPTDTQYF.

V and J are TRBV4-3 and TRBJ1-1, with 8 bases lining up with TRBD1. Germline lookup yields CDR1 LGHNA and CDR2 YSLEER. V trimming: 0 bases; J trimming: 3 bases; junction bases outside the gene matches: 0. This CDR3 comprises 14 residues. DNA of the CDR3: TGCGCCAGCAGCCAAGAGGACAGGGACACTGAAGCTTTCTTT. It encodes CASSQEDRDTEAFF.

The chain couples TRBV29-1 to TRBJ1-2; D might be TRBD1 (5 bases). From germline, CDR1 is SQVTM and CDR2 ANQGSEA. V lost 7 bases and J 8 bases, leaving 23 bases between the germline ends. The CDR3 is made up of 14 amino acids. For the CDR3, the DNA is TGCAGCGCTGTGACCAGGGCGGGCGCCAACGGCTACACCTTC. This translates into CSAVTRAGANGYTF. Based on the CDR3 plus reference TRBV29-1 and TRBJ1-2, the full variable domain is SAVISQKPSRDICQRGTSLTIQCQVDSQVTMMFWYRQQPGQSLTLIATANQGSEATYESGFVIDKFPISRPNLTFSTLTVSNMSPEDSSIYLCSAVTRAGANGYTFGSGTRLTVV.

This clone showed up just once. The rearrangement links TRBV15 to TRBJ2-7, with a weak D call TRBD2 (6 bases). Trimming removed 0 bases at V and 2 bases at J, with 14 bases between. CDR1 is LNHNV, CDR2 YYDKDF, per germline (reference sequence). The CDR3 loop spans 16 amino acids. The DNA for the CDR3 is TGTGCCACCAGCAGAGATCCCCGGGACTCTACCTACGAGCAGTACTTC. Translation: CATSRDPRDSTYEQYF.

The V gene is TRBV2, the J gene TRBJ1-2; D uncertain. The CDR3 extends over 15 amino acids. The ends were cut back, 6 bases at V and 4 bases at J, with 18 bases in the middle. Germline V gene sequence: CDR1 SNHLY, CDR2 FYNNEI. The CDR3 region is CASREFPGLGYGYTF. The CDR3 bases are TGTGCCAGCAGGGAATTCCCCGGACTCGGCTATGGCTACACCTTC.

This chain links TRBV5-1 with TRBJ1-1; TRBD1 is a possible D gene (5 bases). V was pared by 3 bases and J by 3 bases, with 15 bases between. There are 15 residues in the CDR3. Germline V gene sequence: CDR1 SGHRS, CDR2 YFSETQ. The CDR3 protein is CASSWGTGKDTEAFF. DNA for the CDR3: TGCGCCAGCAGCTGGGGGACTGGGAAGGACACTGAAGCTTTCTTT.

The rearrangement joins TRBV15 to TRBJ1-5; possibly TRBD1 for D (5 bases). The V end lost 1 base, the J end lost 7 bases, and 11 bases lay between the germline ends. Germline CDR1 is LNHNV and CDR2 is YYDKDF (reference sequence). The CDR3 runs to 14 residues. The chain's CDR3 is CATSRADGGQPQHF. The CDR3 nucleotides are TGTGCCACCAGCAGAGCCGATGGGGGACAGCCCCAGCATTTT.

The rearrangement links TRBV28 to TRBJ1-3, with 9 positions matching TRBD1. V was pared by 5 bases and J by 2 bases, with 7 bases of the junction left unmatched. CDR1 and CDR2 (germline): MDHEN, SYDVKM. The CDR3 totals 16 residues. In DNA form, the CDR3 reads TGTGCCAGCAGTACGGACAGGGGTTCTACTGGAAACACCATATATTTT. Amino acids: CASSTDRGSTGNTIYF.

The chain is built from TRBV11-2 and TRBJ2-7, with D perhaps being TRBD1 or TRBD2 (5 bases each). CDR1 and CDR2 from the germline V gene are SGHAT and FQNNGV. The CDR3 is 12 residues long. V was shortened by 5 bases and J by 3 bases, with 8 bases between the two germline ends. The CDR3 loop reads CASSRDGYEQYF. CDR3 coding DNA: TGTGCCAGCAGCAGGGACGGCTACGAGCAGTACTTC.

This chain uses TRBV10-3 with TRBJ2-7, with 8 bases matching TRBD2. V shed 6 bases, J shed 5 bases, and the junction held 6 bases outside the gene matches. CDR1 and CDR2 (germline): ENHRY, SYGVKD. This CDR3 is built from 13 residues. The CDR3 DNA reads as TGTGCCATCAGGACCGTACTAGCGGACGAGCAGTACTTC. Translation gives CAIRTVLADEQYF.

The CDR3 DNA is TGTGCCAGCAGCGCCGCTCGGACAGGTCTAACAAACTCTGGAAACACCATATATTTT. This codes for CASSAARTGLTNSGNTIYF. The V and J genes are TRBV9 and TRBJ1-3, with TRBD1 matching over 7 bases. The germline V gene has CDR1 SGDLS and CDR2 YYNGEE. The CDR3 is 19 amino acids. With 3 bases clipped from V and 0 bases from J, the junction kept 15 bases outside the gene matches.